This T cell receptor beta chain comes out of a study of cytomegalovirus exposure and HLA in healthy donors. Study at large: The use of the same platform for the approximately 130 validation repertoires and the 550 to 700 first-cohort repertoires was reported by a later analysis. Overall study findings and caveats: The study put about 180 TCR beta chains on its list as cytomegalovirus-associated. The tendency of first-cohort TCR clusters to co-occur in the roughly 110 validation repertoires was identified by a subsequent analysis. A few chains linked to CMV were shown in vitro to be specific for CMV antigens.

TCRdb's table, derived via immunoSEQ multiplex PCR, lists solely in-frame clones and lacks some. This table has 120,000 or so clones, over 85% appearing once. Turning to this clone: What it binds is unknown.

This receptor was identified in a young woman in good health and CMV-seronegative. The sample consisted of PBMCs.

The CDR3 protein is CASSPGLAGHGTETQYF. The CDR3 region has the DNA TGTGCCAGCAGCCCGGGACTAGCGGGCCACGGAACGGAGACCCAGTACTTC. The chain is built from TRBV28 and TRBJ2-5, with TRBD2 identical over 12 bases. CDR1 is MDHEN, CDR2 SYDVKM, per germline. The CDR3 totals 17 residues. J gave up 5 bases and V 6 bases, and 13 bases lay outside the gene matches.